In this sample, the clone carrying this T cell receptor (beta chain) turned up many times. TCRdb reprocessed the PCR reads with MiXCR, giving one entry per CDR3 protein. Of roughly 320,000 distinct CDR3 sequences listed, around a fifth were seen once; the top ten hold approximately 0.8%. This sample is drawn from a study of molecular identifiers for immune sequencing clone quantification. CDR1 and CDR2 from the germline V gene are MDHEN and SYDVKM. The CDR3 is 14 amino acids. Trimming left V 3 bases short and J 2 bases short, with 11 bases between. This clonotype was obtained from a human donor in good health. Some libraries in this study had Jurkat cell RNA spiked in. The chain employs TRBV28 and TRBJ2-7; D could derive from TRBD1 or TRBD2 (6 bases each). The sample was naive CD8+ T cells from blood, with Jurkat cell RNA spiked in. Subset given: FACS-sorted CD8+CD4-CCR7+CD45RA+ naive T cells. CDR3 in DNA: TGTGCCAGCAGTTTTTCGGGGGCGACCTACGAGCAGTACTTC. Amino acids: CASSFSGATYEQYF.